One sample yielded the 4 T cell receptor beta chains listed below, sequenced in a study of cytomegalovirus exposure and HLA in healthy donors (dated by TCRdb to about 2017). Libraries were constructed by the immunoSEQ multiplex PCR assay. For the multiplex PCR, a mixture combining 60 forward primers for TCR Vbeta segments and 13 reverse primers for TCR Jbeta segments was used. TCRdb took this table from immuneACCESS and kept in-frame rearrangements with V and J called. Such tables lack part of the clones; where checked against another copy, unresolved V genes explain under half of the gap, and the rest is unexplained. A total of approximately 220,000 clones appear in this sample, 70% to 80% of them only once. The ten largest clones capture 0.22% of the sample. Sequenced sample: PBMCs. The receptors derive from a girl aged 2-10 years in good health and CMV-seronegative.

V usage is TRBV29-1 and J usage is TRBJ1-1, with unresolved D. This CDR3 region has 11 residues. Germline assignment: CDR1 SQVTM and CDR2 ANQGSEA. V lost 2 bases and J 5 bases, leaving 6 bases between the germline ends. Here the CDR3 DNA reads TGCAGCGTTGAAACACGTACTGAAGCTTTCTTT. Amino acid sequence: CSVETRTEAFF.

The chain is built from TRBV2 and TRBJ2-4; D is ambiguous. The CDR3 runs 15 residues. Germline values: CDR1 SNHLY, CDR2 FYNNEI. The V gene lost 7 bases and the J gene lost 1 base, with 14 bases spanning the gap. The CDR3 coding sequence is TGTGCCAGCATCCCGACATACTTGGCCAAAAACATTCAGTACTTC. Translating it yields CASIPTYLAKNIQYF.

This clone was counted a few times. The chain combines TRBV5-1 with TRBJ1-1, with a weak D call TRBD1 (6 bases). The CDR3 spans 15 residues. Looked up from germline, CDR1 is SGHRS and CDR2 is YFSETQ. The V end lost 0 bases, the J end lost 1 base, and 10 bases lay between the germline ends. The CDR3, as DNA: TGCGCCAGCAGCTTGGGAGGGGGACGGAACACTGAAGCTTTCTTT. Translating it yields CASSLGGGRNTEAFF.

V is TRBV5-1 and J is TRBJ1-2, with no clear D. The germline V and J ends were trimmed by 4 bases and 4 bases, with 11 bases remaining between them. CDR3 length: 13 residues. From germline, CDR1 is SGHRS and CDR2 YFSETQ. The CDR3 loop reads CASSQSSPYGYTF. The CDR3 DNA reads as TGCGCCAGCAGCCAAAGTAGCCCCTATGGCTACACCTTC.